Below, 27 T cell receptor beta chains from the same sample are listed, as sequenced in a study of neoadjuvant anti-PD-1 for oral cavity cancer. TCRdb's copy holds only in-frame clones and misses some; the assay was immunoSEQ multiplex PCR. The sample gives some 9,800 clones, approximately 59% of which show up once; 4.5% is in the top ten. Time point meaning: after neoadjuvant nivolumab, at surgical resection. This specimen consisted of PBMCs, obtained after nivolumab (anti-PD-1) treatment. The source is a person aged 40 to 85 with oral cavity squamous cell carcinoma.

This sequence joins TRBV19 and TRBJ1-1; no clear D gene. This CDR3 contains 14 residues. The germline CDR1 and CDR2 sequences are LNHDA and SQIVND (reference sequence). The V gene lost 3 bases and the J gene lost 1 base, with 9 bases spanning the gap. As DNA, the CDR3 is TGTGCCAGTAGTATTGGGGAGGAGAACACTGAAGCTTTCTTT. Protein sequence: CASSIGEENTEAFF.

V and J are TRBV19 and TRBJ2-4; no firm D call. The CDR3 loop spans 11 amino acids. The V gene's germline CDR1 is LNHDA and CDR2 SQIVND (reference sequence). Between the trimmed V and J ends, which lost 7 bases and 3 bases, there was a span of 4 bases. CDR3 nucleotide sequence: TGTGCCAGTATGGACAAAAACATTCAGTACTTC. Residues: CASMDKNIQYF.

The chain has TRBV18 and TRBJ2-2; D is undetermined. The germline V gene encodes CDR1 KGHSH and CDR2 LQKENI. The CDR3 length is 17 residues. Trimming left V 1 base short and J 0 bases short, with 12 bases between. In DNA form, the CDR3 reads TGTGCCAGCTCACCACTTGGAAGTCTCTCGAACACCGGGGAGCTGTTTTTT. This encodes CASSPLGSLSNTGELFF.

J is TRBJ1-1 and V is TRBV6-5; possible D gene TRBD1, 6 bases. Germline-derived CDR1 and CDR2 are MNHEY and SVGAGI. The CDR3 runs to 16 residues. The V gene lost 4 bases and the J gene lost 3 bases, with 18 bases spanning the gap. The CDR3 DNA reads TGTGCCAGCAGTTCCACCCTCCGGACAGTGGACACTGAAGCTTTCTTT. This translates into CASSSTLRTVDTEAFF.

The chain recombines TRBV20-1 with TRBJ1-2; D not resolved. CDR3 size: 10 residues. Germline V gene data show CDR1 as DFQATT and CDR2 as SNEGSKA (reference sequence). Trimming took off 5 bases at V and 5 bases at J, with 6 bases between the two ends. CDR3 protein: CSAFQYGYTF. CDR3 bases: TGCAGTGCTTTTCAGTATGGCTACACCTTC.

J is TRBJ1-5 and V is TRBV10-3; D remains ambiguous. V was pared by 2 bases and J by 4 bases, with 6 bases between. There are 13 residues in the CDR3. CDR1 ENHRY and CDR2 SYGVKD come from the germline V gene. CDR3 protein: CAISEIENQPQHF. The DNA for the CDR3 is TGTGCCATCAGTGAGATTGAAAATCAGCCCCAGCATTTT.

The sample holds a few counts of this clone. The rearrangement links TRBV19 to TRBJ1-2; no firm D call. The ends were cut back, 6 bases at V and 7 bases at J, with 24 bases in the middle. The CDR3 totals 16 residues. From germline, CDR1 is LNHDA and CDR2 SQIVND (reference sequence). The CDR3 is CASREVLYELAGGYTF. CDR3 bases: TGTGCCAGTAGAGAGGTGCTGTATGAGCTCGCTGGTGGCTACACCTTC.

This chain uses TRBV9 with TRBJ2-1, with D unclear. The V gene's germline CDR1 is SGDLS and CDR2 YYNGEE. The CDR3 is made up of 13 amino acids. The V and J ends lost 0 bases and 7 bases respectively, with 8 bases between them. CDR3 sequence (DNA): TGTGCCAGCAGCGTAGGGGTGCAAAATGAGCAGTTCTTC. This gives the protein CASSVGVQNEQFF.

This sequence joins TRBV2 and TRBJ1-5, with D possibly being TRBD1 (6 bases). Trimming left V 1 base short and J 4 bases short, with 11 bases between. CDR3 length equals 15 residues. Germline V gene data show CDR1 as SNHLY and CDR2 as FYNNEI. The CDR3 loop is CASSEDGQRNQPQHF. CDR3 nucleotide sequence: TGTGCCAGCAGTGAAGACGGACAGCGTAATCAGCCCCAGCATTTT.

The CDR3 nucleotides are TGTGCCTGGAGGCAAACGGCCGGTGAAGCTTTCTTT. It encodes CAWRQTAGEAFF. The chain is built from TRBV30 and TRBJ1-1; D unresolved. The CDR3 loop spans 12 amino acids. The germline CDR1 and CDR2 sequences are GTSNPN and SVGIG (reference sequence). V was shortened by 3 bases and J by 7 bases, with 12 bases between the two germline ends.

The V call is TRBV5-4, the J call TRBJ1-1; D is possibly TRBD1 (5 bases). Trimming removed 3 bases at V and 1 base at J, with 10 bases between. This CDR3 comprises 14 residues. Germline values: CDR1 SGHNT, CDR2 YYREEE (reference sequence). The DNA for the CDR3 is TGTGCCAGCAGCTACCGGGACCGGAACACTGAAGCTTTCTTT. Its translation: CASSYRDRNTEAFF.

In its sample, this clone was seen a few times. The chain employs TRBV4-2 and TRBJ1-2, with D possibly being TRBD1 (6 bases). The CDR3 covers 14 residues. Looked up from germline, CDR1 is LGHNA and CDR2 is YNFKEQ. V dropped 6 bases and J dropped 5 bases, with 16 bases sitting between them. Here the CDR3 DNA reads TGTGCCAGCAGTACAGGGAAGTCGCTTTATGGCTACACCTTC. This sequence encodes CASSTGKSLYGYTF.

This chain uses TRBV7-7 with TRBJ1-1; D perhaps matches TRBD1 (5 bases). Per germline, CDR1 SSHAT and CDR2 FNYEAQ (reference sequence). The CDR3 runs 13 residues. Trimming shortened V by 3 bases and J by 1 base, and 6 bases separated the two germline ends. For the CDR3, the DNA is TGTGCCAGCAGCTTGGACACGAACACTGAAGCTTTCTTT. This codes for CASSLDTNTEAFF.

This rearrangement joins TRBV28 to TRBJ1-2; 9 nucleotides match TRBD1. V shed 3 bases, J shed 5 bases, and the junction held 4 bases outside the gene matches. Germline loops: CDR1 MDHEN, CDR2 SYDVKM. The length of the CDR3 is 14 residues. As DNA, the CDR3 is TGTGCCAGCAGTTTGACGACAGGGGGTTATGGCTACACCTTC. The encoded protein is CASSLTTGGYGYTF.

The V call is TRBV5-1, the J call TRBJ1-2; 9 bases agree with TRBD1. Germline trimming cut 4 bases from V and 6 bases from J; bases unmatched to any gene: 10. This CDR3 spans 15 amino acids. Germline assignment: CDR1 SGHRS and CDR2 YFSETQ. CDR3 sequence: CASSPRTGAGDGYTF. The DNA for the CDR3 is TGCGCCAGCAGCCCCAGGACAGGGGCGGGGGATGGCTACACCTTC.

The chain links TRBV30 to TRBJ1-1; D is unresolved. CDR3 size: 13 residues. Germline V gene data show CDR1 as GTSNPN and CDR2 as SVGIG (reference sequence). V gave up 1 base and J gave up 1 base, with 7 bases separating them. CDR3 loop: CAWSGQRNTEAFF. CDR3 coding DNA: TGTGCCTGGAGTGGGCAGAGGAACACTGAAGCTTTCTTT.

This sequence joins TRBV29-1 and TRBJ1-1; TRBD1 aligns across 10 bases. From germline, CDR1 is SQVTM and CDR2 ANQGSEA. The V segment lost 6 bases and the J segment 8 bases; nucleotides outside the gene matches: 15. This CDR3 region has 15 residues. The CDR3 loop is CSVNTLPGQGREAFF. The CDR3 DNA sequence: TGCAGCGTCAACACCCTACCGGGACAGGGGCGAGAAGCTTTCTTT.

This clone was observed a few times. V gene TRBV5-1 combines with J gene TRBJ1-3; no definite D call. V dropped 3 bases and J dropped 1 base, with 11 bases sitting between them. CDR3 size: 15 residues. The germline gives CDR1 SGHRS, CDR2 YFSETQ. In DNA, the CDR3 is TGCGCCAGCAGCTCAACCGGACGGTCTGGAAACACCATATATTTT. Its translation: CASSSTGRSGNTIYF.

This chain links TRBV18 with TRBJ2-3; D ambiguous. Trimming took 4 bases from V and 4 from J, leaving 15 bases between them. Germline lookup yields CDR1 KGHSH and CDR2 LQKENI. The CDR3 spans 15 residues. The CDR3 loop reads CASSLRQDGADTQYF. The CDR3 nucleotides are TGTGCCAGCTCACTCCGCCAGGATGGGGCAGATACGCAGTATTTT.

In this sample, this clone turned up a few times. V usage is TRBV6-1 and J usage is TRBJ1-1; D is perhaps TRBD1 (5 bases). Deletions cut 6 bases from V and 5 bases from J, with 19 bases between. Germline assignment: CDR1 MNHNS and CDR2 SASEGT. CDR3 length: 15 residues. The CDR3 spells CASRPEVRARTEAFF. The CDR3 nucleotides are TGTGCCAGCAGGCCCGAGGTCAGGGCGAGAACTGAAGCTTTCTTT.

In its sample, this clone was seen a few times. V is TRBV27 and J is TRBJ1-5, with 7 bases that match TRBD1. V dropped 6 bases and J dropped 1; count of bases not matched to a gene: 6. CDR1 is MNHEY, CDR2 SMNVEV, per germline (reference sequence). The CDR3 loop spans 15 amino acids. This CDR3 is CASSWTGSSNQPQHF. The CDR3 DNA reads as TGTGCCAGCAGCTGGACAGGATCAAGCAATCAGCCCCAGCATTTT.

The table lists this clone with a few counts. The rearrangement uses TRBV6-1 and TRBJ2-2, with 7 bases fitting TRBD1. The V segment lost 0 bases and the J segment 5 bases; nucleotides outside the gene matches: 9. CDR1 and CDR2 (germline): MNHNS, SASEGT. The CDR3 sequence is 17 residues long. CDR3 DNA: TGTGCCAGCAGTGAAGCGCAGTTGGCAGGGGGAACCGGGGAGCTGTTTTTT. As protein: CASSEAQLAGGTGELFF.

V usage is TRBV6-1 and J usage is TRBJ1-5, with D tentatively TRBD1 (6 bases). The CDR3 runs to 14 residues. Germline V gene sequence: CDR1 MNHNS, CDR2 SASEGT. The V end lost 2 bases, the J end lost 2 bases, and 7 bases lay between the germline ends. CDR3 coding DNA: TGTGCCAGCAGTGAATCAGGGGGCAATCAGCCCCAGCATTTT. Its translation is CASSESGGNQPQHF.

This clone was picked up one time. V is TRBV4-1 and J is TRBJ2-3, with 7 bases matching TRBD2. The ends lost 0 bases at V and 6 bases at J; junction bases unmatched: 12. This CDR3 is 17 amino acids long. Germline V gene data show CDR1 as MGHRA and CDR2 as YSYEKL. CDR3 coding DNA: TGCGCCAGCAGCCAAGATTATGGGGCGGGAGTTGGGGATACGCAGTATTTT. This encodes CASSQDYGAGVGDTQYF.

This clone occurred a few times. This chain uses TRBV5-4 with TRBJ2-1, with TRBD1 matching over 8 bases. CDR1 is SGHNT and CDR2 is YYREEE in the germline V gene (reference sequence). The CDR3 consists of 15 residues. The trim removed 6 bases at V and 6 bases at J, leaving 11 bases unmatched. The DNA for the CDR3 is TGTGCCAGCATCAATGCAGGGGGCGCGGTCAATGAGCAGTTCTTC. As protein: CASINAGGAVNEQFF.

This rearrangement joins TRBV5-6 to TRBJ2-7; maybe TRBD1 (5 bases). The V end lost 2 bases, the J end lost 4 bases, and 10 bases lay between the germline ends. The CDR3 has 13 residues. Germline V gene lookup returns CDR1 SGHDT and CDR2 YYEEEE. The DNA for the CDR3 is TGTGCCAGCAGCTTTAAACAGGTGTACGAGCAGTACTTC. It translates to CASSFKQVYEQYF.

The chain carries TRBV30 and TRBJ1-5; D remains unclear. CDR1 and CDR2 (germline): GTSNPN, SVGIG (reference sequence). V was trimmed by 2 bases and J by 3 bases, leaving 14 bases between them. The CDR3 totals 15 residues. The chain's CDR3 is CAWSLKGLDNQPQHF. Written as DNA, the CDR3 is TGTGCCTGGAGTCTTAAAGGGTTGGACAATCAGCCCCAGCATTTT.